The clone carrying this T cell receptor (beta chain) was observed a single time. Antigen specificity is unknown. Naivety among CD8 cells was defined by CD45RO negativity and positive CCR7 selection, thereby excluding terminally differentiated effector memory CD45RA+ cells. This sample stems from a study of shared clonotypes between healthy human individuals. General observations from the study: Collection of samples was limited to blood; tissue repertoires likely differ.

This CDR3 has 15 amino acids. J was trimmed by 5 bases and V by 5 bases; bases with no gene match: 5. Germline CDR1 and CDR2: LNHNV and YYDKDF (reference sequence). Original processing notes: From ImmunoSEQ came sequences covering only the junction and carrying no quality scores, so filtering differed. The protocol was immunoSEQ multiplex PCR, while the TCRdb copy is restricted to in-frame clones and leaves out a portion. The D gene and trimming were derived from the DNA, and the V and J assignments and clone size from that table. The data show just over 2,000,000 clones, about 94% seen once. This receptor was taken from a man aged 18 to 30 in good health. The rearrangement uses TRBV15 and TRBJ2-2; 10 bases agree with TRBD1. The sample taken for sequencing was naive CD8+ T cells sorted from blood. The CDR3 DNA is TGTGCCACCAGCGGGGGACAGGGGTTAACCGGGGAGCTGTTTTTT. Its protein is CATSGGQGLTGELFF.